This T cell receptor beta chain was sequenced for a study of shared clonotypes between healthy human individuals. On this clone itself: Its antigen remains unknown.

Study-level findings and limits: An expected dependence of interdonor clonotype sharing on sequencing depth was noted.

This CDR3 is built from 11 residues. Trimming removed 3 bases at V and 5 bases at J, with 5 bases between. Germline-derived CDR1 and CDR2 are ENHRY and SYGVKD. Terminally differentiated effector memory CD45RA+ cells were excluded by CCR7 positive selection of CD45RO-negative cells. The authors ran the assay at deep level. Researchers divided each subset's genomic DNA evenly across several immunoSEQ plates. Each PCR replicate from the sorted subsets contained around 200 ng DNA, which is some 32,000 T cell genomes. TCRdb's copy holds only in-frame clones and misses some; the assay was immunoSEQ multiplex PCR. The top ten clones hold under 30% of a sample with under 1 million clones, 85% to 95% of them seen once.

The chain recombines TRBV10-3 with TRBJ2-7, with no clear D. The sequencing sample was made of naive CD8+ T cells sorted from blood. The sequence derives from a man aged 30 to 39 in good health. DNA of the CDR3: TGTGCCATCAGTGACCTGAACGAGCAGTACTTC. It codes for CAISDLNEQYF.